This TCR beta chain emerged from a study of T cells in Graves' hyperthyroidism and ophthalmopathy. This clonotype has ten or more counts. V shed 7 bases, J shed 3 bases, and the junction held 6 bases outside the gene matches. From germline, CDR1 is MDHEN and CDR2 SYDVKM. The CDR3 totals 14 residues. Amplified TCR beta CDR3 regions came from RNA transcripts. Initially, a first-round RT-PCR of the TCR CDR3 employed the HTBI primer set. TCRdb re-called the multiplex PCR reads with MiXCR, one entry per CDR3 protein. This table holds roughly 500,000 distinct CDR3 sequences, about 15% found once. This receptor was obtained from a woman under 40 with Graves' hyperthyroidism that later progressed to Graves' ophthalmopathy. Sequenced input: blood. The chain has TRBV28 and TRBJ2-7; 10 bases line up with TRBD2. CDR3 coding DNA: TGTGCCAGCAACCCTAGCGGGAGTGGCTACGAGCAGTACTTC. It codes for CASNPSGSGYEQYF.